In its sample, the clone carrying this T cell receptor (beta chain) was seen once. This PCR relied on a set of 60 Vbeta primers and 13 Jbeta primers. Here immunoSEQ multiplex PCR was the method, and the copy in TCRdb shows in-frame clones only, minus some. The sample has approximately 150,000 clones, 60% to 80% seen once. The source of the sample is a study of cytomegalovirus exposure and HLA in healthy donors. CDR1 is LNHDA and CDR2 is SQIVND in the germline V gene (reference sequence). Unmatched junction bases numbered 3, after V lost 6 bases and J lost 3 bases. The CDR3 is 14 amino acids. The sequenced sample was PBMCs. V usage is TRBV19 and J usage is TRBJ2-1, with 9 positions matching TRBD2. The origin of this receptor is a male donor in good health and CMV-seronegative. The CDR3 DNA is TGTGCCAGTAGGGCGGGGGGGAACTACAATGAGCAGTTCTTC. This codes for CASRAGGNYNEQFF.